This entry concerns a single T cell receptor (beta chain). Since it is a stray read in a library aimed at alpha chains, this beta chain has a size that is not meaningful. Sample time point: sample taken at primary tumor resection. Whole RNA came from tumor, nontumor lung or frozen PBMC and was sequenced without being sorted. The germline gives CDR1 MNHNY, CDR2 SVGAGI (reference sequence). The CDR3 runs 13 residues. Trimming stripped 6 bases from V and 3 bases from J, with 12 bases between. The data belong to a study of spatial heterogeneity in lung cancer. Each TCR cDNA molecule bore a unique molecular identifier. TCRdb analysed the 5' RACE reads with MiXCR anew, one entry per CDR3 protein. The sample has about 360 distinct CDR3 sequences, 52% seen once.

The rearrangement links TRBV6-6 to TRBJ2-7; D remains ambiguous. The starting material was normal lung tissue next to the tumor, obtained at surgery. This TCR derives from a female donor with early-stage non-small cell lung cancer. Here the CDR3 DNA reads TGTGCCAGCAGAATGGGCCGTAACTACGAGCAGTACTTC. This codes for CASRMGRNYEQYF.